This T cell receptor beta chain was found in a study of quantifying T cell responses using KT2 cells. Turning to the study itself: cDNA was made from DNase-treated RNA using alpha and beta constant primers.

Known numbers of the T cell clone KT2 were added to PBMC. The CDR3 loop spans 14 amino acids. Per germline, CDR1 LNHDA and CDR2 SQIVND (reference sequence). Trimming cost V 5 bases and J 7 bases; bases outside gene matches: 6. About this clonotype itself: Its cognate antigen is unknown.

Each cDNA got a UMI-containing oligo ligated at its 3' end. The first PCR ran three to four cycles with an equimolar RC1.1 and RC1.2 beta primer mix. MiXCR was run by TCRdb on the UMI-ligation and nested PCR reads, yielding one entry per CDR3 protein. This table holds approximately 54,000 distinct CDR3 sequences, around a tenth found once. Study outcomes and limitations: KT2 sequence counts showed saturation when very many KT2 cells were spiked in.

This rearrangement joins TRBV19 to TRBJ1-4; 8 bases line up with TRBD1. This sequence originates from a human donor. The sample consisted of PBMCs spiked with cells of the T cell clone KT2. The CDR3 DNA reads as TGTGCCAGTAGTCAAGGACAGGGATCTGAAAAACTGTTTTTT. Its translation: CASSQGQGSEKLFF.